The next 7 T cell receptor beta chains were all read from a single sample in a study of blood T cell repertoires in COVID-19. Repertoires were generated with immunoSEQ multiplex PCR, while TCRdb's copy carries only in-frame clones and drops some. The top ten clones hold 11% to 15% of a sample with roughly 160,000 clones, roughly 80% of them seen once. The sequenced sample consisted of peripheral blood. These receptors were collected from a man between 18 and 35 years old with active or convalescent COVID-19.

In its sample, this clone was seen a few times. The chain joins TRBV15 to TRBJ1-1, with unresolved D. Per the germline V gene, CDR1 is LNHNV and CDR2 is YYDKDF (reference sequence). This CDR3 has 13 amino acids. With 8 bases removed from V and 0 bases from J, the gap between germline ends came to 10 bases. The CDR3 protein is CATAEAVNTEAFF. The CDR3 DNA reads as TGTGCCACCGCGGAGGCGGTGAACACTGAAGCTTTCTTT.

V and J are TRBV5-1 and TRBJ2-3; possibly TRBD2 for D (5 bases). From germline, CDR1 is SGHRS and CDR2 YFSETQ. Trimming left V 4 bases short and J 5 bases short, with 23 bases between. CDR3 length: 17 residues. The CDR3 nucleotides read TGCGCCAGCAGCCCTACGAAGGCTAGCTTTTACGTAGATACGCAGTATTTT. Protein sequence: CASSPTKASFYVDTQYF.

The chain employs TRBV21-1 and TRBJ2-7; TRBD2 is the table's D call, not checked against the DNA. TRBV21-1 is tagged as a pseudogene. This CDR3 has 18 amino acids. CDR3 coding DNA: TGTGCCAGCAGCAAAGGTTCTAGCGTAAACCCCCACCTCTACGAGCAGTACTTC. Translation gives CASSKGSSVNPHLYEQYF.

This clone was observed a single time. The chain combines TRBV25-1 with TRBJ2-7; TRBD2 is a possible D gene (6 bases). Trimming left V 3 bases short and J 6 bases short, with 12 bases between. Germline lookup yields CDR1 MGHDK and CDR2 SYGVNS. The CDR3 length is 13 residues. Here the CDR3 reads CASSDFGRGEQYF. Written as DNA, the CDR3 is TGTGCCAGCAGTGATTTCGGGAGAGGCGAGCAGTACTTC.

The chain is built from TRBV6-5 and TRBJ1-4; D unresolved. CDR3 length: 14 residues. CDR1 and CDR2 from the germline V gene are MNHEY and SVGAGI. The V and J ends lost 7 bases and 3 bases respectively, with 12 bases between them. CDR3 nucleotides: TGTGCCAGCATCAAAGAGGCAGCTAATGAAAAACTGTTTTTT. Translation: CASIKEAANEKLFF.

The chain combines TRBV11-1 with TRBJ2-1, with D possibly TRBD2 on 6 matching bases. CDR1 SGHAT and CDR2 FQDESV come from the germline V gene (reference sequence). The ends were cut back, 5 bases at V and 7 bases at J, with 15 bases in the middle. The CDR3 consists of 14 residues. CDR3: CASSISRDLNEQFF. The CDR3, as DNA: TGTGCCAGCAGCATAAGCCGGGACTTGAATGAGCAGTTCTTC.

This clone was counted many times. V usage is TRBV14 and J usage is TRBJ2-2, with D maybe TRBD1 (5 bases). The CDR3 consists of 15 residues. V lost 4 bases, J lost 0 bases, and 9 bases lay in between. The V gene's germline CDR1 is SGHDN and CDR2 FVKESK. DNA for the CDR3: TGTGCCAGCAGCCGTCAGGGTTCGAACACCGGGGAGCTGTTTTTT. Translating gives CASSRQGSNTGELFF.